This record concerns one T cell receptor (beta chain) sequence. Antigen specificity is unknown. The germline gene is not matched at one end of the junction; a read error may be the cause. The sample belongs to a study of cytomegalovirus exposure and HLA in healthy donors. A multiplex PCR was run with 60 Vbeta primers and 13 Jbeta primers. Data came from immunoSEQ multiplex PCR; TCRdb stores just in-frame clones and leaves some out. Of under 200,000 clones detected, approximately 80% appear once; the ten largest clones hold 1.5% to 2%. Study conclusions and caveats: Three chains linked to CMV were shown in vitro to be specific for CMV antigens. A later analysis showed that HLA-associated TCR beta chains had undergone more clonal expansion than equally common others.

Per the germline V gene, CDR1 is SEHNR and CDR2 is FQNEAQ (reference sequence). This CDR3 has 15 residues. The rearrangement joins TRBV7-9 to TRBJ2-1; perhaps TRBD2 as D (5 bases). What was sequenced was PBMCs. The sequence was collected from a woman aged 18-29 years in good health and CMV-seronegative. The CDR3 region has the DNA TGTTCCAGCAGCTTAGTTCTGGGAGAAGGAAGTGAGCAGTTCTTC. Its translation is CSSSLVLGEGSEQFF.